This T cell receptor (beta chain) appears in the sequencing data of a study of blood T cell repertoires in COVID-19. CDR1 SGHTA and CDR2 FQGTGA come from the germline V gene. The CDR3 has 17 residues. J lost 3 bases, V lost 1 base, and 8 bases had no gene match. Authors' processing steps: Estimates of nucleated cell counts were drawn from the amplification of reference gene primers. Assay: immunoSEQ multiplex PCR; the TCRdb copy retains only in-frame clones and omits some. V and J calls and clone size are those listed in that table; D and trimming were worked out from the DNA. Counted here are 64,000 or so clones, roughly 80% occurring once; the ten biggest clones make up 8.5% to 10%.

This chain links TRBV7-3 with TRBJ2-3, with 9 bases fitting TRBD2. Material: peripheral blood. The sequence was collected from a human donor in a cohort sampled during active COVID-19. The CDR3 nucleotides read TGTGCCAGCAGCTTAAAAGGGTCGACTAGCGGAACAGATACGCAGTATTTT. Protein: CASSLKGSTSGTDTQYF.